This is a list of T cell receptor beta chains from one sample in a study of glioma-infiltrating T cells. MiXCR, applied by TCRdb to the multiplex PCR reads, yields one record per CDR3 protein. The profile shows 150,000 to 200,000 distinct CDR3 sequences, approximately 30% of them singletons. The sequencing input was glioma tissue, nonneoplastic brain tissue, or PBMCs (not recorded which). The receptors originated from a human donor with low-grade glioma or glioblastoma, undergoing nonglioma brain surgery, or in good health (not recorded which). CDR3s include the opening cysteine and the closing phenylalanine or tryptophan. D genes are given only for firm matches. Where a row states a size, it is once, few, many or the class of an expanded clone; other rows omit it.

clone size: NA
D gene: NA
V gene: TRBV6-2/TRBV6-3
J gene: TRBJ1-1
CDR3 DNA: TGTGCCAGCAGTCCAAGGGGGGCCTTGAACAGTGAAGCCTTCTTT
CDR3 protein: CASSPRGALNSEAFF

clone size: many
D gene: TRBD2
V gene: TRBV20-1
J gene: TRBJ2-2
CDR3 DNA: TGCAGTGCTAGAGACCTAGCGGGAGGGCCTTACACCGGGGAGCTGTTTTTT
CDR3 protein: CSARDLAGGPYTGELFF

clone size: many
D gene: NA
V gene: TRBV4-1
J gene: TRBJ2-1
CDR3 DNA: TGCGCCAGCAGCCAAGATCAAGCCATAGGGGATGAGCAGTTCTTC
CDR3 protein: CASSQDQAIGDEQFF

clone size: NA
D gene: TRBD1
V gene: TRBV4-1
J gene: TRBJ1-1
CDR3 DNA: TGCGCCAGCAGCCAATATACGGGACAGGCGAACACTGAAGCTCTCTTT
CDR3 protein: CASSQYTGQANTEALF

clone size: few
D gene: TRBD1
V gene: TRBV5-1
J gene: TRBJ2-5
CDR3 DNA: TGCGCCAGCAGCTACGGACAGGACGAGACCCAGTACTTC
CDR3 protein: CASSYGQDETQYF

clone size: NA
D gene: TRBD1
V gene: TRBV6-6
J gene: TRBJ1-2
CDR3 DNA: TGTGCCAGCAGTTTGGGGACAGGGGGCGGCTATAACTACACCTTC
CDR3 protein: CASSLGTGGGYNYTF

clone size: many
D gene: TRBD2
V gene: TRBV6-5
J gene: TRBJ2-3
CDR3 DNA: TGTGCCAGCAGTTACACCCCTAGCGGGAGTCAAGATACGCAGTATTTT
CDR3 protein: CASSYTPSGSQDTQYF

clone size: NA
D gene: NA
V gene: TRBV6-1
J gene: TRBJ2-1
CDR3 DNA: TGCGCCAGAGTCTCGGAGCGGTCACCCGGGGGCAATGAGCAGTTCTTC
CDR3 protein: CARVSERSPGGNEQFF

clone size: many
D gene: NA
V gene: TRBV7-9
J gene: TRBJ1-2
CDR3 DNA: TGTGCCAGCAGCCCACACAATGGGCGCGGCTACACCTTC
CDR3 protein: CASSPHNGRGYTF

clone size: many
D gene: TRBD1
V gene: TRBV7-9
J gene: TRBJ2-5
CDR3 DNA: TGTGCCAGCAGTTTTCGGACAGGGGGCGCAGAGACCCAGTACTTC
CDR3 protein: CASSFRTGGAETQYF